This section outlines one TCR beta chain sequence together with its context. Its antigen is still unknown. CD45RO-CCR7+CD27+CD95- marked naive CD8+ T cells. The CDR3 runs 12 residues. CDR1 SGHVS and CDR2 FNYEAQ come from the germline V gene. The source of the sample is a study of CXCR3-negative and CXCR3-positive naive CD8 T cells. Overall study results and limits: The TRBV-TRBJ usage of naive CXCR3-negative and CXCR3-positive cells was similar, but that of memory cells differed. TCR interaction strength was inferred from TRB CDR3 physicochemistry, as CD5 matched across naive subsets. Fresh PBMCs went into most assays, and CXCR3 expression partly declined after cryopreservation. CXCR3-positive naive cells carried more hydrophobic TRB CDR3s than CXCR3-negative naive cells did.

It was by 5' RACE with UMI labels that the TRB cDNA libraries were prepared. TCRdb reprocessed the 5' RACE reads; each CDR3 protein has one entry and no DNA is given. The sample features 55,000 to 75,000 distinct CDR3 sequences, with less than 0.85% in its top ten. The chain combines TRBV7-6 with TRBJ2-1. This clonotype originated in a human donor in good health. Some clones in this sample may be carry-over from other donors' samples. Sequenced input: naive CXCR3+ CD8+ T cells from blood. Indicated subset: CD45RO-CCR7+CD27+CD95- naive CD8+ T cells expressing CXCR3 (TNR3+). CDR3 loop: CASSSSSNEQFF.